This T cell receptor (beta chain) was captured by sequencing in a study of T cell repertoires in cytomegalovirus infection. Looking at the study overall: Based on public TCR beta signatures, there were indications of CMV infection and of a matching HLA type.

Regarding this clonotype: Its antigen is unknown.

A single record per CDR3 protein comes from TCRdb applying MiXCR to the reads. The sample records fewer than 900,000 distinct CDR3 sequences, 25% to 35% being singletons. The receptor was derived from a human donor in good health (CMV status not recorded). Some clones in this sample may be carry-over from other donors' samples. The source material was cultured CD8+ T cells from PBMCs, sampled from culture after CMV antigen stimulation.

The DNA for the CDR3 is TGTGCCAGCAGCATCCGGGACAGGGGATTGACAGATACGCAGTATTTT. Its protein product is CASSIRDRGLTDTQYF. V usage is TRBV7-6 and J usage is TRBJ2-3, with 10 bases lining up with TRBD1. Germline V lookup: CDR1 SGHVS, CDR2 FNYEAQ. This CDR3 is built from 16 residues. V was clipped by 5 bases and J by 3 bases; unmatched bases: 8.